The clone carrying this TCR beta chain was picked up a small number of times. The data were obtained in a study of blood T cell repertoires in COVID-19. On the study more broadly: Samples representing acute and convalescent COVID-19 were sourced from the United States, Italy and Spain. PBMCs, B-cell-depleted T cells, or T cells were the source of the cDNA or gDNA that made up the material.

CDR3 length: 14 amino acids. Looked up from germline, CDR1 is MDHEN and CDR2 is SYDVKM. Losses at the gene ends were 8 bases for V and 1 base for J; bases not matched to a gene: 6. Libraries were prepared by immunoSEQ multiplex PCR; TCRdb keeps only in-frame clonotypes and omits some of them. This table holds under 200,000 clones, 86% found once. This chain links TRBV28 with TRBJ2-7; 9 nucleotides align to TRBD2. This TCR derives from a woman aged 60-75 years with COVID-19, enrolled during active disease. Specimen: peripheral blood. The CDR3 DNA sequence: TGTGCCAGCTCGGCGGGAGGGCCGTCCTACGAGCAGTACTTC. Protein: CASSAGGPSYEQYF.